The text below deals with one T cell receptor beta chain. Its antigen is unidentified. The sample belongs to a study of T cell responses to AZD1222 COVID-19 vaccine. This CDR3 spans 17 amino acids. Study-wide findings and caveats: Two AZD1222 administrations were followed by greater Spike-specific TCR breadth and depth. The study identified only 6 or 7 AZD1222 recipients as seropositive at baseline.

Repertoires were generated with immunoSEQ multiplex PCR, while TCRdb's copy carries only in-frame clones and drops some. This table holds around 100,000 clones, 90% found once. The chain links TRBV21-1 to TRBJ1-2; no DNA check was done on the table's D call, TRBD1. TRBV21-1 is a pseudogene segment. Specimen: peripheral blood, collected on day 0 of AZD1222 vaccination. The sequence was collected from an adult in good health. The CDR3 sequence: CASSKAPSGHQNYGYTF. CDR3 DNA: TGTGCCAGCAGCAAAGCGCCGTCTGGGCACCAAAACTATGGCTACACCTTC.